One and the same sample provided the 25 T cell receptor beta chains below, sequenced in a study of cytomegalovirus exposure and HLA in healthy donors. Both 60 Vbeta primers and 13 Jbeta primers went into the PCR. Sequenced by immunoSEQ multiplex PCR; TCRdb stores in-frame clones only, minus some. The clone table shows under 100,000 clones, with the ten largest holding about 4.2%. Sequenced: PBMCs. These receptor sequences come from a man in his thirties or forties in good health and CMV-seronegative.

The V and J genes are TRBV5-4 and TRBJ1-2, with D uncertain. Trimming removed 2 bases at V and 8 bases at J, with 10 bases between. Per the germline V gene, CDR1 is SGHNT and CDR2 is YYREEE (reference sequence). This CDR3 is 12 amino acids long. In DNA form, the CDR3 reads TGTGCCAGCAGCTTTGATCTGGGCGGCTACACCTTC. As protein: CASSFDLGGYTF.

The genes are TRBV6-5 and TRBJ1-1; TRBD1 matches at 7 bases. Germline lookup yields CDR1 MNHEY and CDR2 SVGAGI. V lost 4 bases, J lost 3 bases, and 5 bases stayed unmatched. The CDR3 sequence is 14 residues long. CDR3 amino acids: CASSSKQGDTEAFF. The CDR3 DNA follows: TGTGCCAGCAGTTCAAAGCAGGGGGACACTGAAGCTTTCTTT.

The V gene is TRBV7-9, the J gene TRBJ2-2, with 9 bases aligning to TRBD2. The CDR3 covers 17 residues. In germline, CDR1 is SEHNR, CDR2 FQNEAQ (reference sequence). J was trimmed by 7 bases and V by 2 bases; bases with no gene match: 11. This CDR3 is CASSLRLGGRALGELFF. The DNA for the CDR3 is TGTGCCAGCAGCTTACGCCTAGGCGGGAGGGCCCTCGGGGAGCTGTTTTTT.

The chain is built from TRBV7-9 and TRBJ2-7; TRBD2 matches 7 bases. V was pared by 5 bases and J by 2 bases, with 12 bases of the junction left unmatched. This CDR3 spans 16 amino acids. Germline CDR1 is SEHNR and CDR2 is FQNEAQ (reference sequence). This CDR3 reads CASSPPWGGATYEQYF. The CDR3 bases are TGTGCCAGCAGCCCACCTTGGGGAGGGGCGACCTACGAGCAGTACTTC.

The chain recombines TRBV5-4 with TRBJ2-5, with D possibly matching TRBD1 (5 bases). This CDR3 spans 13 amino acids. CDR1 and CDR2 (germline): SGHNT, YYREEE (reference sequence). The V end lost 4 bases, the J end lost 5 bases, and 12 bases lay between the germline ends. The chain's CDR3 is CASSIQGIETQYF. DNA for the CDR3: TGTGCCAGCAGCATCCAGGGTATCGAGACCCAGTACTTC.

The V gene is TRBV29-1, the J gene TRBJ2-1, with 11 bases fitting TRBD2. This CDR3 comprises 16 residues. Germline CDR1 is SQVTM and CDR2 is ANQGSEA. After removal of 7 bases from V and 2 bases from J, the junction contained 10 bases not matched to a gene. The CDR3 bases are TGCAGCGCTAGGACTAGCGGGTGGGACCCCTACAATGAGCAGTTCTTC. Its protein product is CSARTSGWDPYNEQFF.

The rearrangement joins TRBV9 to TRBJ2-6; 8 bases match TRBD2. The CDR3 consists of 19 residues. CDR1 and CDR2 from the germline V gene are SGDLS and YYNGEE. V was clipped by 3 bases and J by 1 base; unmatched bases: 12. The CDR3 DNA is TGTGCCAGCAGCGGCCTCGGGAGGGGGGGGCGGTCTGGGGCCAACGTCCTGACTTTC. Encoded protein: CASSGLGRGGRSGANVLTF. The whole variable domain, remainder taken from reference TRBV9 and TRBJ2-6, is DSGVTQTPKHLITATGQRVTLRCSPRSGDLSVYWYQQSLDQGLQFLIQYYNGEERAKGNILERFSAQQFPDLHSELNLSSLELGDSALYFCASSGLGRGGRSGANVLTFGAGSRLTVL.

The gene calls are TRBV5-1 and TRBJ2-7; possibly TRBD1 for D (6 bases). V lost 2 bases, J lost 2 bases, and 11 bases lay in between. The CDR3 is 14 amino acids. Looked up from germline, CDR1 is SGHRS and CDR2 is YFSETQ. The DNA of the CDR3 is TGCGCCAGCAGCTTCAACCGACAGGCCTACGAGCAGTACTTC. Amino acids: CASSFNRQAYEQYF.

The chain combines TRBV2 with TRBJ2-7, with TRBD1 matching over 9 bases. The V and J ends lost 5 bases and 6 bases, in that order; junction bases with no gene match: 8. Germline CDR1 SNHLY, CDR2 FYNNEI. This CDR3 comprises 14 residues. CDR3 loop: CASSLNGQGLEQYF. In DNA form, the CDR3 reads TGTGCCAGCAGTTTGAACGGACAGGGGCTCGAGCAGTACTTC.

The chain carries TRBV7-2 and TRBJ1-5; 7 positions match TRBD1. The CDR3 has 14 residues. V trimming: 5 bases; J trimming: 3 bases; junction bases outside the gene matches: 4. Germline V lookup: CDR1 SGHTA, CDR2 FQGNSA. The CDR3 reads CASSRDRDNQPQHF. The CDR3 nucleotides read TGTGCCAGCAGCCGTGACAGGGACAATCAGCCCCAGCATTTT.

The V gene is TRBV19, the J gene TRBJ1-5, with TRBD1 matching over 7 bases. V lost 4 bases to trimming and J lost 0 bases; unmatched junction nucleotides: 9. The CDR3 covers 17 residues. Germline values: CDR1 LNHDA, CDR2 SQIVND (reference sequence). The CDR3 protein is CASSSRWDSYSNQPQHF. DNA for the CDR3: TGTGCCAGTAGTAGTCGGTGGGACAGTTATAGCAATCAGCCCCAGCATTTT.

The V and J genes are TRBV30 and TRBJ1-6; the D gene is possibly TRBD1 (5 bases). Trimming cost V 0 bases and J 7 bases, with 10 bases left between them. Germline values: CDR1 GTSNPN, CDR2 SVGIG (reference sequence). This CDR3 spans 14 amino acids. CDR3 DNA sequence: TGTGCCTGGAGTGTATACCAGGGAAATTCACCCCTCCACTTT. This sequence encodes CAWSVYQGNSPLHF.

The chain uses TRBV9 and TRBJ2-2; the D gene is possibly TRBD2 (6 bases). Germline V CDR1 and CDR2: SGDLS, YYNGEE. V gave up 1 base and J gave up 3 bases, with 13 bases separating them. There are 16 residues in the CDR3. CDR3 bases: TGTGCCAGCAGCGTAAGTAGCGGAGGCTACACCGGGGAGCTGTTTTTT. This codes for CASSVSSGGYTGELFF.

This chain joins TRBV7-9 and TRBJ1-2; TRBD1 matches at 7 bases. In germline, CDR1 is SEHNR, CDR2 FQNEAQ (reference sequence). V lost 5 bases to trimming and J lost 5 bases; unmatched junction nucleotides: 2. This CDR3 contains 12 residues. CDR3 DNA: TGTGCCAGCAGCCCACAGGGGTATGGCTACACCTTC. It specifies CASSPQGYGYTF.

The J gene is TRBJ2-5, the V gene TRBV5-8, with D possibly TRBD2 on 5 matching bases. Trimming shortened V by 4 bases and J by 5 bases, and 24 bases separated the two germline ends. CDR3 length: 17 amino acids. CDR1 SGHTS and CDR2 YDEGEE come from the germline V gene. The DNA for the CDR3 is TGTGCCAGCAGCAATCACTTCGTCGACCAGACGGGGGAGACCCAGTACTTC. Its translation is CASSNHFVDQTGETQYF.

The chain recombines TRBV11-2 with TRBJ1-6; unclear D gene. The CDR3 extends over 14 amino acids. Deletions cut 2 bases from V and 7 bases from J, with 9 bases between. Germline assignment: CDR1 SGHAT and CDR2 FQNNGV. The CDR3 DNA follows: TGTGCCAGCAGCTTACCCCGGGAGAATTCACCCCTCCACTTT. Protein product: CASSLPRENSPLHF.

CDR3 region: CASSAIWGPYNEQFF. In nucleotides, the CDR3 is TGTGCCAGTAGTGCCATCTGGGGCCCCTACAATGAGCAGTTCTTC. The chain recombines TRBV19 with TRBJ2-1; D perhaps matches TRBD1 (5 bases). V lost 5 bases and J 2 bases, leaving 13 bases between the germline ends. The CDR3 extends over 15 amino acids. The germline V gene has CDR1 LNHDA and CDR2 SQIVND (reference sequence). Together with reference TRBV19 and TRBJ2-1, the CDR3 gives the full variable domain: DGGITQSPKYLFRKEGQNVTLSCEQNLNHDAMYWYRQDPGQGLRLIYYSQIVNDFQKGDIAEGYSVSREKKESFPLTVTSAQKNPTAFYLCASSAIWGPYNEQFFGPGTRLTVL.

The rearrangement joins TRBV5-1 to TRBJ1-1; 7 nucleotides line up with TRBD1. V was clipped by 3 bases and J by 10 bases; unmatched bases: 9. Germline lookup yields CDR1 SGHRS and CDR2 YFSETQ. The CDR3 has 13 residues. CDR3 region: CASSSRTGLGAFF. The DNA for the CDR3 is TGCGCCAGCAGCTCCCGGACAGGCTTGGGAGCTTTCTTT.

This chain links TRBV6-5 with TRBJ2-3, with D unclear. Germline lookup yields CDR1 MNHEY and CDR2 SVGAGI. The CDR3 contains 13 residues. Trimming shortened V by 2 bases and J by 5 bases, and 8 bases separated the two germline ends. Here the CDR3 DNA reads TGTGCCAGCAGTTACCCCGGGTTAGATACGCAGTATTTT. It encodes CASSYPGLDTQYF.

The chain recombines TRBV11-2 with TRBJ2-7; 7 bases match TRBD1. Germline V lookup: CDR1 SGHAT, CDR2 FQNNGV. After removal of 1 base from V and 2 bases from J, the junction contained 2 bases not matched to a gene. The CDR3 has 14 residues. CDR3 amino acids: CASSLVGTAYEQYF. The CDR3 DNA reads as TGTGCCAGCAGCTTAGTCGGGACAGCCTACGAGCAGTACTTC.

For the CDR3, the DNA is TGTGCCAGCAGCGCGGGACTAGCGGTCCATCAGCAGTACTTC. Translated: CASSAGLAVHQQYF. V usage is TRBV9 and J usage is TRBJ2-7; 11 nucleotides line up with TRBD2. The CDR3 runs to 14 residues. V trimming: 3 bases; J trimming: 8 bases; junction bases outside the gene matches: 7. The germline V gene has CDR1 SGDLS and CDR2 YYNGEE. Together with reference TRBV9 and TRBJ2-7, the CDR3 gives the full variable domain: DSGVTQTPKHLITATGQRVTLRCSPRSGDLSVYWYQQSLDQGLQFLIQYYNGEERAKGNILERFSAQQFPDLHSELNLSSLELGDSALYFCASSAGLAVHQQYFGPGTRLTVT.

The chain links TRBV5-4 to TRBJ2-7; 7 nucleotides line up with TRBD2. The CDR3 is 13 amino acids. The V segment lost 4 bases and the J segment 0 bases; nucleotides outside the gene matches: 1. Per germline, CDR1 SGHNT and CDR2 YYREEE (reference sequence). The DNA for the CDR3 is TGTGCCAGCAGCCGGGACTACTCCTACGAGCAGTACTTC. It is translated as CASSRDYSYEQYF. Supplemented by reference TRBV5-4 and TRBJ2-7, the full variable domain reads ETGVTQSPTHLIKTRGQQVTLRCSSQSGHNTVSWYQQALGQGPQFIFQYYREEENGRGNFPPRFSGLQFPNYSSELNVNALELDDSALYLCASSRDYSYEQYFGPGTRLTVT.

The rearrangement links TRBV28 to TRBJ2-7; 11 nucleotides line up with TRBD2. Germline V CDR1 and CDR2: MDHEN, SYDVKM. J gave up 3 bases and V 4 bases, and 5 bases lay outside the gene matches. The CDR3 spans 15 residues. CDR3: CASSSSSGGIYEQYF. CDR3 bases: TGTGCCAGCAGTTCTTCTAGCGGGGGGATCTACGAGCAGTACTTC.

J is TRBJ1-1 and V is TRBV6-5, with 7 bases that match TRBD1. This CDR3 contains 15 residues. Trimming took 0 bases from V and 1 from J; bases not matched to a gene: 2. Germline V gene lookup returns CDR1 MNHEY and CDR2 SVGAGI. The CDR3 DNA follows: TGTGCCAGCAGTTACTCACAGGGGTGGAACACTGAAGCTTTCTTT. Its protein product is CASSYSQGWNTEAFF.

The CDR3 nucleotides are TGCGCCAGGACACTGCTAGCGGGGATTAGCACAGATACGCAGTATTTT. Translating gives CARTLLAGISTDTQYF. The V call is TRBV5-1, the J call TRBJ2-3; TRBD2 agrees at 9 bases. CDR3 size: 16 residues. CDR1 and CDR2 (germline): SGHRS, YFSETQ. After removal of 8 bases from V and 0 bases from J, the junction contained 10 bases not matched to a gene.